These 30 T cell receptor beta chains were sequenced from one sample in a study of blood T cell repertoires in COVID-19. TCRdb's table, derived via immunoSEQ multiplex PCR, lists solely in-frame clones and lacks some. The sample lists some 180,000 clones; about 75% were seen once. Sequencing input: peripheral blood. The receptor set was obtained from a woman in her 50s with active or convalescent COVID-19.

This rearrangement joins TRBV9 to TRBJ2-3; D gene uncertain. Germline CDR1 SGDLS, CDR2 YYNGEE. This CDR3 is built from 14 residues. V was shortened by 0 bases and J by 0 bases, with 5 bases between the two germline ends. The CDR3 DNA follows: TGTGCCAGCAGCGTAGTAGAAAGCACAGATACGCAGTATTTT. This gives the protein CASSVVESTDTQYF.

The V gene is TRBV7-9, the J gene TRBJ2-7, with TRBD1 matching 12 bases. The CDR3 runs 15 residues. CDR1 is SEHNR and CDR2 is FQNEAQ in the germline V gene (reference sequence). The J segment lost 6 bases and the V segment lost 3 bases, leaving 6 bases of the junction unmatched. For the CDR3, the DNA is TGTGCCAGCAGCTTTCCGGGACAGGGGGCGGGCGAGCAGTACTTC. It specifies CASSFPGQGAGEQYF.

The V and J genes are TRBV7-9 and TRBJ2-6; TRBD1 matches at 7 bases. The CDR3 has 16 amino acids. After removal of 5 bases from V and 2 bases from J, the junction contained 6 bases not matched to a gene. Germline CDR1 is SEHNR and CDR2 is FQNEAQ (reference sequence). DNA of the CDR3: TGTGCCAGCAGCAACCCAGGGGGAGCTGGGGCCAACGTCCTGACTTTC. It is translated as CASSNPGGAGANVLTF.

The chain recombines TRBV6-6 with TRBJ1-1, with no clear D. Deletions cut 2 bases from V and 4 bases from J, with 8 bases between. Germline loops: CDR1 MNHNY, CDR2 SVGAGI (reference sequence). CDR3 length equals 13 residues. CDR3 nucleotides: TGTGCCAGCAGTTACAGTATTAGCACTGAAGCTTTCTTT. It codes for CASSYSISTEAFF.

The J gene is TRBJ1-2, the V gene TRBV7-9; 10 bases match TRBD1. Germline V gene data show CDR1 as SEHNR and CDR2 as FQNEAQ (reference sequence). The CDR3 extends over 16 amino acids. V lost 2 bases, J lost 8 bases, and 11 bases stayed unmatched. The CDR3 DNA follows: TGTGCCAGCAGCTTACCCCGGGTGGGACAGGGGCGAGGCTACACCTTC. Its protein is CASSLPRVGQGRGYTF.

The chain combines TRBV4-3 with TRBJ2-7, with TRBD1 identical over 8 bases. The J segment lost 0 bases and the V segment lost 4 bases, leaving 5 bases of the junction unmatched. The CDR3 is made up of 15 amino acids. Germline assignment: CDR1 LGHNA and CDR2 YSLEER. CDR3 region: CASSPGQGRSYEQYF. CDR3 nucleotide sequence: TGCGCCAGCAGCCCAGGACAGGGCCGCTCCTACGAGCAGTACTTC.

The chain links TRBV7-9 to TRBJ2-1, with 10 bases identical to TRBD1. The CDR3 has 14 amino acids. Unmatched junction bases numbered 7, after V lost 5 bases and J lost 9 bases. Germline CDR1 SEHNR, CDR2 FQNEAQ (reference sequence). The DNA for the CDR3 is TGTGCCAGCAGCGCGGACAGGGGGAAGGGTGAGCAGTTCTTC. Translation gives CASSADRGKGEQFF.

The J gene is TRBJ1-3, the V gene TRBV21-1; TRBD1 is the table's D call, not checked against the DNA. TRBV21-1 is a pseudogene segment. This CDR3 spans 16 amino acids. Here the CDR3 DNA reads TGTGCCAGCAGCACCTACAGGGGGCTCTCTGGAAACACCATATATTTT. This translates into CASSTYRGLSGNTIYF.

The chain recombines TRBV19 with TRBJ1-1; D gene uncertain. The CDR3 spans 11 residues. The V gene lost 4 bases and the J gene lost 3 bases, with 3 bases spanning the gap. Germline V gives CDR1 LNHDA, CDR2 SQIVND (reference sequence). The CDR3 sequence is CASSTYTEAFF. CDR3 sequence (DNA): TGTGCCAGTAGTACCTACACTGAAGCTTTCTTT.

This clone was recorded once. CDR3 sequence (DNA): TGTGCCAGCAGCTTGCGAACTAGCTCCCCAGATACGCAGTATTTT. It specifies CASSLRTSSPDTQYF. V usage is TRBV11-3 and J usage is TRBJ2-3; D possibly corresponds to TRBD2 (6 bases). V lost 3 bases to trimming and J lost 4 bases, with 14 bases between them. The CDR3 contains 15 residues. CDR1 is SGHNT and CDR2 is YENEEA in the germline V gene.

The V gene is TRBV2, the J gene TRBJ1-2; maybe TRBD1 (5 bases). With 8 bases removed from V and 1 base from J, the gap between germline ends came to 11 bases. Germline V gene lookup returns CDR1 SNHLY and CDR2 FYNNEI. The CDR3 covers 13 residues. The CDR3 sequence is CASSTGGNYGYTF. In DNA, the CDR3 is TGTGCCAGCTCGACCGGGGGTAACTATGGCTACACCTTC.

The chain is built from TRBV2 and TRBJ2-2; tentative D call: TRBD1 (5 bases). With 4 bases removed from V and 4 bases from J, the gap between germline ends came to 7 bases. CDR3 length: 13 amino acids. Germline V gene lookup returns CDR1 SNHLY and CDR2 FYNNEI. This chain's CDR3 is CASSGTSTGELFF. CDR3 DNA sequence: TGTGCCAGCAGTGGGACATCCACCGGGGAGCTGTTTTTT.

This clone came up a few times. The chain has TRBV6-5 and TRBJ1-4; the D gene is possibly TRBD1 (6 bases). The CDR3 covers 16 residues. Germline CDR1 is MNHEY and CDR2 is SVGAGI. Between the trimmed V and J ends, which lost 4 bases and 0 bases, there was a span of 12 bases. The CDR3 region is CASSFRQVATNEKLFF. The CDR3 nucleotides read TGTGCCAGCAGTTTCCGACAGGTTGCAACTAATGAAAAACTGTTTTTT.

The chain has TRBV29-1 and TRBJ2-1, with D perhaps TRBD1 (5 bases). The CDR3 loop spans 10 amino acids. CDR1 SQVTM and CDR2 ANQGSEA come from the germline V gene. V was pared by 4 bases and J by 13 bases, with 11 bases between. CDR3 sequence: CSVGGRSQFF. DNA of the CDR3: TGCAGCGTTGGGGGCCGCTCTCAGTTCTTC.

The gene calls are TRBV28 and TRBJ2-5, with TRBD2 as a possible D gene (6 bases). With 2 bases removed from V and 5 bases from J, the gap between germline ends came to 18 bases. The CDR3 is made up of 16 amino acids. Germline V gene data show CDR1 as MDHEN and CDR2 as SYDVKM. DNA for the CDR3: TGTGCCAGCAGTTTACCCCCTTTGATCCGGGGGGAGACCCAGTACTTC. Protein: CASSLPPLIRGETQYF.

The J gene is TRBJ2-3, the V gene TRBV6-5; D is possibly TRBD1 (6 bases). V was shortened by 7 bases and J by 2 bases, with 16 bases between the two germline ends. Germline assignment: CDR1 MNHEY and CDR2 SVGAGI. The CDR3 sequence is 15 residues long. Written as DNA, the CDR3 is TGTGCCAGCAAGACAGGCCTTACGTACACAGATACGCAGTATTTT. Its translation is CASKTGLTYTDTQYF.

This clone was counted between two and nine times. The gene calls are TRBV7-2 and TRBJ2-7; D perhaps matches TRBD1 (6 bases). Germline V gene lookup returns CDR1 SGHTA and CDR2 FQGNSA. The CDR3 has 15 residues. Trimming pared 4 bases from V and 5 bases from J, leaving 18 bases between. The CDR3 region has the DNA TGTGCCAGCAGCTCACAGGGAAATAATTTGGACGAGCAGTACTTC. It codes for CASSSQGNNLDEQYF.

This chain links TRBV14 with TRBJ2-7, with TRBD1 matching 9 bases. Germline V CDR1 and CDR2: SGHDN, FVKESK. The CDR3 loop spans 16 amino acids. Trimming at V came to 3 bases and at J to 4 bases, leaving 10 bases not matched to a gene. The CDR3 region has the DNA TGTGCCAGCAGCCAGGGGGTGGACAGGGGATCATACGAGCAGTACTTC. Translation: CASSQGVDRGSYEQYF.

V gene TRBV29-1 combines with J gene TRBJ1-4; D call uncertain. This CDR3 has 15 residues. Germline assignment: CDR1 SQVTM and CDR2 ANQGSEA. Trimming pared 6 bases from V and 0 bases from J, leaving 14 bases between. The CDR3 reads CSVPERVSTNEKLFF. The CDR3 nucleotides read TGCAGCGTCCCCGAGAGGGTTTCAACTAATGAAAAACTGTTTTTT.

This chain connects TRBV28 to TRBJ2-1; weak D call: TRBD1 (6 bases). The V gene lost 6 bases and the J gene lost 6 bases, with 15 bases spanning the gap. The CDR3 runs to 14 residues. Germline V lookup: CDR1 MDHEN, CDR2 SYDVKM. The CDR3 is CASRLPQGGNEQFF. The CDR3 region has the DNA TGTGCCAGCAGGCTACCCCAAGGGGGCAATGAGCAGTTCTTC.

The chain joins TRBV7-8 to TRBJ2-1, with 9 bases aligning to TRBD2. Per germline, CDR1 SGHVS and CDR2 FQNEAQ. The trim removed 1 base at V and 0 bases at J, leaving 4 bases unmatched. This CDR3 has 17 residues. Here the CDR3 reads CASSLGVSGSSYNEQFF. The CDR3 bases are TGTGCCAGCAGCTTAGGTGTTAGCGGGAGCTCCTACAATGAGCAGTTCTTC.

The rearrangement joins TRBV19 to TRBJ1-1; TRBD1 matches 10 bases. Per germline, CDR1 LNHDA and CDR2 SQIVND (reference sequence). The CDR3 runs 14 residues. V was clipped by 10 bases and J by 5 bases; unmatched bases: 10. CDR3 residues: CATKTDRGQTEAFF. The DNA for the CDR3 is TGTGCCACTAAAACCGACAGGGGGCAAACTGAAGCTTTCTTT. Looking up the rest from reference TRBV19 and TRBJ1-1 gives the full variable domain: DGGITQSPKYLFRKEGQNVTLSCEQNLNHDAMYWYRQDPGQGLRLIYYSQIVNDFQKGDIAEGYSVSREKKESFPLTVTSAQKNPTAFYLCATKTDRGQTEAFFGQGTRLTVV.

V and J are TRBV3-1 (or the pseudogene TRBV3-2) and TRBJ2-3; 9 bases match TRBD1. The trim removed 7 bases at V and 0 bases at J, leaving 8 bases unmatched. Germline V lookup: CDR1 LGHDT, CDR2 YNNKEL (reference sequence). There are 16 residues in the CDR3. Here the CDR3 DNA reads TGTGCCAGCACTCGACAGGGGGGAGCTAGCACAGATACGCAGTATTTT. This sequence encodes CASTRQGGASTDTQYF.

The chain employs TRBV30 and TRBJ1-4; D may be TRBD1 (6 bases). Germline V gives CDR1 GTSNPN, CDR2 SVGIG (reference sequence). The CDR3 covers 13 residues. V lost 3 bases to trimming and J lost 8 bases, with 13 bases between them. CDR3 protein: CAWSERTAEKLFF. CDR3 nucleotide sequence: TGTGCCTGGAGCGAAAGGACAGCAGAAAAACTGTTTTTT. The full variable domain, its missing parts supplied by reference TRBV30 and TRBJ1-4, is SQTIHQWPATLVQPVGSPLSLECTVEGTSNPNLYWYRQAAGRGLQLLFYSVGIGQISSEVPQNLSASRPQDRQFILSSKKLLLSDSGFYLCAWSERTAEKLFFGSGTQLSVL.

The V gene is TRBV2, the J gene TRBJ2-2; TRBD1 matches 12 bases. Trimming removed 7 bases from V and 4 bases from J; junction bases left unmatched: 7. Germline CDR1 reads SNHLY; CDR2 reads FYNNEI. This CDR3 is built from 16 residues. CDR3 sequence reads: CASNSRDRGPTGELFF. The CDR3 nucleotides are TGTGCCAGCAACTCCCGGGACAGGGGGCCCACCGGGGAGCTGTTTTTT.

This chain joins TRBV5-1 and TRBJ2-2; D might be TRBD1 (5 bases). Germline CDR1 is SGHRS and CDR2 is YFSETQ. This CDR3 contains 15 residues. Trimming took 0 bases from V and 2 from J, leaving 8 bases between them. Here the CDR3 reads CASSLDRFNTGELFF. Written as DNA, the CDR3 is TGCGCCAGCAGCTTGGACAGGTTTAACACCGGGGAGCTGTTTTTT.

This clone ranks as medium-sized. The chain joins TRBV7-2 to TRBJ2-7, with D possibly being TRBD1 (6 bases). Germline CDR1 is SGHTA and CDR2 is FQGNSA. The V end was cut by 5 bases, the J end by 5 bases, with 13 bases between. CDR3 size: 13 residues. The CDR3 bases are TGTGCCAGCAGCCCCGGGACAACCAACGAGCAGTACTTC. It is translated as CASSPGTTNEQYF.

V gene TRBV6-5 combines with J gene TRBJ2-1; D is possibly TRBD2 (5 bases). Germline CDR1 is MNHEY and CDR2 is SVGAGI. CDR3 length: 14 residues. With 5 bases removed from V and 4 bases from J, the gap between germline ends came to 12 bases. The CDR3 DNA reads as TGTGCCAGCAGTCCGTCGGGGAGTTACAATGAGCAGTTCTTC. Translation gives CASSPSGSYNEQFF.

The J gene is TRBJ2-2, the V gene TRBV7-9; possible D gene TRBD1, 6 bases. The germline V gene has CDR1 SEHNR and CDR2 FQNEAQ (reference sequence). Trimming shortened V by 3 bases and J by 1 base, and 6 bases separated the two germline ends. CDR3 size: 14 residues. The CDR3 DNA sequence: TGTGCCAGCAGCTTGGGACAGAACACCGGGGAGCTGTTTTTT. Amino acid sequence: CASSLGQNTGELFF.

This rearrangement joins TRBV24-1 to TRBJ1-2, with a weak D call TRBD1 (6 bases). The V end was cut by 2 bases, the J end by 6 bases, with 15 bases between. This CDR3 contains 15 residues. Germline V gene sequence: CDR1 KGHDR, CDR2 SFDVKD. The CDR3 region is CATSDSFGTRDGYTF. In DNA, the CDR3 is TGTGCCACCAGTGATTCATTTGGGACAAGGGATGGCTACACCTTC.